This TCR beta chain is from a study of blood T cell repertoires in COVID-19. The repertoire was sequenced with immunoSEQ multiplex PCR; TCRdb's copy has only in-frame clones and lacks some. The sample shows under 150,000 clones, 69% of them seen only once. The sample comprised peripheral blood. This receptor was obtained from a woman between 65 and 79 years old with acute or convalescent COVID-19.

The CDR3 here is CAISEGSGANGYTF. CDR3 bases: TGTGCCATCAGTGAGGGTTCAGGGGCGAATGGCTACACCTTC. This chain connects TRBV10-3 to TRBJ1-2; D may be TRBD1 (6 bases). The germline V and J ends were trimmed by 2 bases and 6 bases, with 13 bases remaining between them. This CDR3 is 14 amino acids long. Germline V gene lookup returns CDR1 ENHRY and CDR2 SYGVKD.